Listed below are T cell receptor beta chains from one sample, sequenced in a study of blood T cell repertoires in COVID-19. Data came from immunoSEQ multiplex PCR; TCRdb stores just in-frame clones and leaves some out. The sample carries about 160,000 clones, approximately 88% recorded once. The sample taken for sequencing was peripheral blood. These receptors originate from a woman aged 60 to 75 who had recovered from COVID-19. The CDR3 runs from the conserved cysteine through the conserved F or W. The D gene is left open where the match is weak. Clone size is not always given. Where it is, it says once, few, many or a class for expanded clones.

D	length	size	J	V	CDR3	DNA
-	12	-	TRBJ1-2	TRBV5-6	CASRVVDYGYTF	TGTGCCAGCAGGGTCGTAGACTATGGCTACACCTTC
TRBD2	15	-	TRBJ2-5	TRBV28	CASSQSSSGQETQYF	TGTGCCAGCAGTCAATCCTCTAGCGGACAAGAGACCCAGTACTTC
TRBD1	17	-	TRBJ2-1	TRBV5-4	CASSSTLGQGVYNEQFF	TGTGCCAGCAGCTCTACCTTGGGTCAGGGGGTTTACAATGAGCAGTTCTTC
-	16	-	TRBJ2-1	TRBV18	CASSPMAASVYNEQFF	TGTGCCAGCTCACCCATGGCGGCTTCGGTCTACAATGAGCAGTTCTTC
TRBD2	13	-	TRBJ2-5	TRBV5-1	CASSLRTSETQYF	TGCGCCAGCAGCTTACGGACTAGCGAGACCCAGTACTTC
TRBD1	15	-	TRBJ2-1	TRBV19	CASTLGTGILNEQFF	TGTGCCAGTACCTTGGGGACAGGGATTCTCAATGAGCAGTTCTTC
TRBD1	14	-	TRBJ2-2	TRBV10-1	CASSRTGSSGELFF	TGCGCCAGTTCGCGGACAGGGTCGTCCGGGGAGCTGTTTTTT
TRBD1	16	-	TRBJ2-7	TRBV6-2/TRBV6-3	CASSLGQGAPLYEQYF	TGTGCCAGCAGTTTGGGACAGGGTGCGCCCCTCTACGAGCAGTACTTC
TRBD1	15	-	TRBJ1-2	TRBV7-6	CASSPGQGPFYGYTF	TGTGCCAGCAGCCCAGGACAGGGCCCCTTCTATGGCTACACCTTC
TRBD1	14	-	TRBJ1-1	TRBV25-1	CASRKQGAGAEAFF	TGTGCCAGCAGAAAACAGGGGGCCGGCGCTGAAGCTTTCTTT
-	13	-	TRBJ1-5	TRBV28	CASSGGSRQPQHF	TGTGCCAGCAGTGGGGGGAGTAGGCAGCCCCAGCATTTT
-	16	-	TRBJ1-1	TRBV6-4	CASKGKDPQMNTEAFF	TGTGCCAGCAAGGGGAAGGACCCTCAAATGAACACTGAAGCTTTCTTT
-	14	-	TRBJ1-4	TRBV19	CASSIDWSNEKLFF	TGTGCCAGTAGTATTGACTGGTCTAATGAAAAACTGTTTTTT
-	12	-	TRBJ2-7	TRBV2	CASHRELYEQYF	TGTGCCAGCCACAGGGAGCTCTACGAGCAGTACTTC
TRBD1	13	-	TRBJ2-7	TRBV28	CASSLKGASEQYF	TGTGCCAGCAGTTTAAAGGGGGCGTCCGAGCAGTACTTC
TRBD1	14	-	TRBJ1-6	TRBV6-6	CASSPQGANSPLHF	TGTGCCAGCAGCCCACAGGGGGCCAATTCACCCCTCCACTTT
-	14	-	TRBJ1-6	TRBV28	CASITGAVNSPLHF	TGTGCCAGCATTACAGGAGCCGTTAATTCACCCCTCCACTTT
-	13	-	TRBJ1-1	TRBV5-4	CASSLGRDTEAFF	TGTGCCAGCAGCTTGGGACGGGACACTGAAGCTTTCTTT
TRBD2	14	-	TRBJ2-1	TRBV5-1	CASSLVAGEDEQFF	TGCGCCAGCAGCTTGGTTGCGGGGGAGGATGAGCAGTTCTTC
-	13	few	TRBJ2-1	TRBV11-1	CASSLGPRDEQFF	TGTGCCAGCAGCCTCGGGCCCAGGGATGAGCAGTTCTTC
TRBD1	16	-	TRBJ1-2	TRBV4-3	CASSQVGTGANYGYTF	TGCGCCAGCAGCCAAGTAGGGACAGGGGCTAACTATGGCTACACCTTC
-	14	-	TRBJ2-3	TRBV11-3	CASSLGSGTDTQYF	TGTGCCAGCAGCTTAGGGAGCGGTACAGATACGCAGTATTTT
TRBD2	16	-	TRBJ2-3	TRBV9	CASTHRGGGSTDTQYF	TGTGCCAGCACCCACCGCGGCGGGGGGAGCACAGATACGCAGTATTTT
-	19	-	TRBJ2-1	TRBV5-1	CASSLLGRRRGVNYNEQFF	TGCGCCAGCAGCTTACTAGGACGTCGCCGCGGGGTCAACTACAATGAGCAGTTCTTC
-	20	once	TRBJ1-3	TRBV6-2/TRBV6-3	CASSYSRLQRTRISGNTIYF	TGTGCCAGCAGTTACTCAAGGCTACAAAGGACAAGAATTTCTGGAAACACCATATATTTT
TRBD2	18	-	TRBJ2-5	TRBV5-1	CASSLTGSGGPSQETQYF	TGCGCCAGCAGCTTAACGGGTAGCGGGGGGCCCTCCCAAGAGACCCAGTACTTC
TRBD1	15	-	TRBJ2-7	TRBV28	CASSVGGTGTYEQYF	TGTGCCAGCAGTGTAGGAGGGACAGGGACCTACGAGCAGTACTTC
TRBD1	15	few	TRBJ2-2	TRBV5-1	CASSLSGQGTGELFF	TGCGCCAGCAGCTTGTCGGGACAGGGGACCGGGGAGCTGTTTTTT
-	13	once	TRBJ2-7	TRBV6-5	CASRPGDSYEQYF	TGTGCCAGCAGGCCAGGGGACTCCTACGAGCAGTACTTC